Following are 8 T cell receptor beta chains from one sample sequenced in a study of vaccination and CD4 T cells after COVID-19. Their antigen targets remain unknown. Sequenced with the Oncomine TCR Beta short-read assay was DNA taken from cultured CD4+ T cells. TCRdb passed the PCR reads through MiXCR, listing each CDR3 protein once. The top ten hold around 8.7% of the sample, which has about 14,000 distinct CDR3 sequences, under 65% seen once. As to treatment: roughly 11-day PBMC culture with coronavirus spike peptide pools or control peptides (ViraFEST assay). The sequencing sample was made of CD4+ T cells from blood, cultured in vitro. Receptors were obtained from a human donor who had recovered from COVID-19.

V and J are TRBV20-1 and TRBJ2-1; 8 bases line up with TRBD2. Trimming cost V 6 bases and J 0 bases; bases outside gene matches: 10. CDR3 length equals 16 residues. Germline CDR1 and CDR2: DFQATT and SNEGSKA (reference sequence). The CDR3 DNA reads TGCAGTGCCCCGCCGGCGCGGGGGGCCTCCTACAATGAGCAGTTCTTC. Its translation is CSAPPARGASYNEQFF.

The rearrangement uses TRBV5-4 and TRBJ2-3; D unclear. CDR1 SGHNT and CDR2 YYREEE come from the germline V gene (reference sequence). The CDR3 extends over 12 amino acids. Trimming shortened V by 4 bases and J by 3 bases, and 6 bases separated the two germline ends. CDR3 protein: CASSPETDTQYF. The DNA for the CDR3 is TGTGCCAGCAGCCCGGAAACAGATACGCAGTATTTT.

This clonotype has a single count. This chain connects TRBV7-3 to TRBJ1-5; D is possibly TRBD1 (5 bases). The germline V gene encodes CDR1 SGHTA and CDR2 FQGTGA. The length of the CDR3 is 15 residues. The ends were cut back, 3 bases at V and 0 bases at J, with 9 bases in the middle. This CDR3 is CASSLRGDSNQPQHF. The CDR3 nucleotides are TGTGCCAGCAGCTTGAGAGGGGATAGCAATCAGCCCCAGCATTTT.

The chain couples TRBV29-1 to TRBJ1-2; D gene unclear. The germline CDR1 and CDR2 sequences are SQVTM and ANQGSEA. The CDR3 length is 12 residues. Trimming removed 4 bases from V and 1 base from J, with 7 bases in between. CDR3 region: CSVGGVNYGYTF. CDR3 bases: TGCAGCGTTGGCGGGGTTAACTATGGCTACACCTTC.

The CDR3, as DNA: TGTGCCAGCTTCTTTCAGGGAAACACTGAAGCTTTCTTT. Protein product: CASFFQGNTEAFF. The chain uses TRBV7-2 and TRBJ1-1; D may be TRBD1 (5 bases). CDR3 length: 13 amino acids. The V and J ends lost 8 bases and 2 bases respectively, with 12 bases between them. Germline V CDR1 and CDR2: SGHTA, FQGNSA. The full variable domain, completed using reference TRBV7-2 and TRBJ1-1, is GAGVSQSPSNKVTEKGKDVELRCDPISGHTALYWYRQSLGQGLEFLIYFQGNSAPDKSGLPSDRFSAERTGGSVSTLTIQRTQQEDSAVYLCASFFQGNTEAFFGQGTRLTVV.

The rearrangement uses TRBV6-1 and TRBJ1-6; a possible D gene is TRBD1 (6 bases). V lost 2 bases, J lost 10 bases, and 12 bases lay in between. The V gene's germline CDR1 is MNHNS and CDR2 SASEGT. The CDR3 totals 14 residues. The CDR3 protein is CASSESGVGSPLHF. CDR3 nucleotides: TGTGCCAGCAGTGAATCAGGGGTCGGATCACCCCTCCACTTT.

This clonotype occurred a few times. CDR3 amino acids: CSAAGGGAFYNEQFF. The CDR3 nucleotides read TGCAGTGCGGCCGGCGGGGGGGCCTTTTACAATGAGCAGTTCTTC. The chain employs TRBV20-1 and TRBJ2-1, with 9 bases that match TRBD2. The ends lost 6 bases at V and 4 bases at J; junction bases unmatched: 10. Per germline, CDR1 DFQATT and CDR2 SNEGSKA (reference sequence). This CDR3 is 15 amino acids long.

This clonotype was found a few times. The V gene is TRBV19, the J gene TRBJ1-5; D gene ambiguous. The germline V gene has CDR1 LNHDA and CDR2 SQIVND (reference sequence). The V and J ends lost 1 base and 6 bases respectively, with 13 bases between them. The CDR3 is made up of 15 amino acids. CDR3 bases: TGTGCCAGTAGTATAGCCCGGGCAGCAGCTCAGCCCCAGCATTTT. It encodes CASSIARAAAQPQHF.